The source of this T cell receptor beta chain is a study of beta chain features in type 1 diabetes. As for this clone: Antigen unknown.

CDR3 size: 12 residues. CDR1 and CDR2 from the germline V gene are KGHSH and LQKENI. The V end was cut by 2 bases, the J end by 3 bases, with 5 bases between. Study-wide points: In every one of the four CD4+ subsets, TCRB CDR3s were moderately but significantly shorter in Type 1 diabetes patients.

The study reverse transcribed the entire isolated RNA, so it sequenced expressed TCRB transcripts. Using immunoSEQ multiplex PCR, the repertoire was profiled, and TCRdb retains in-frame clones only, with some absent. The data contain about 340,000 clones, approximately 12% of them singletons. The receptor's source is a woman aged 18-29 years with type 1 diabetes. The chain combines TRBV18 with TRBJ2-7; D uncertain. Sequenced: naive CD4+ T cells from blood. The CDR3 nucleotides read TGTGCCAGCTCACCAGGGCGCTACGAGCAGTACTTC. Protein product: CASSPGRYEQYF.